The clone carrying this T cell receptor (beta chain) has a count of ten or more. V lost 2 bases, J lost 4 bases, and 12 bases stayed unmatched. This CDR3 spans 17 amino acids. Looked up from germline, CDR1 is SGHRS and CDR2 is YFSETQ. This sample is drawn from a study of identical twins. From the 5' RACE reads, TCRdb called clonotypes with MiXCR, one entry per CDR3 protein. The table includes a few hundred thousand distinct CDR3 sequences, 8% to 9% detected once. These data also featured in a second study, about yellow fever vaccine responses in identical twins.

Sequencing was carried out using memory (CD45RO+) T cells sorted from blood. The sequence was obtained from a woman younger than 35 in good health. V and J are TRBV5-1 and TRBJ2-3; 8 bases line up with TRBD2. The chain's CDR3 is CASSFLGGGGTADTQYF. CDR3 DNA: TGCGCCAGCAGCTTCCTTGGAGGCGGGGGGACTGCAGATACGCAGTATTTT.